This T cell receptor (beta chain) was retrieved from a study of CD8+CD57+ T cells in acquired aplastic anemia. Across the whole study: Sorted cells (CD4+ and CD8+) yielded DNA amounts that averaged roughly 3 ug.

An expansion of CD8+CD57+ cells by flow cytometry had been shown in patients chosen for sequencing. A severe acquired aplastic anemia diagnosis applied to all patients. At blood sampling, none of the patients had yet received therapy. This clonotype appeared many times. Using genomic DNA as the template, TCR beta VDJ and CDR3 profiling was carried out. TCRdb re-called the reads with MiXCR, one entry per CDR3 protein. The table includes some 150,000 distinct CDR3 sequences, roughly 43% detected once. The clonotype originates from a human donor with aplastic anemia. Sequenced sample: sorted CD4+, CD8+, or CD8+CD57+ T cells (not recorded which) from PBMCs.

The CDR3 sequence is CASSYSAVTDTQYF. CDR3 DNA: TGTGCCAGCAGTTACTCGGCAGTCACAGATACGCAGTATTTT. The rearrangement joins TRBV6-5 to TRBJ2-3; D not resolved. Germline V gene data show CDR1 as MNHEY and CDR2 as SVGAGI. The V end lost 0 bases, the J end lost 2 bases, and 6 bases lay between the germline ends. The CDR3 has 14 residues.